This entry is about one T cell receptor (beta chain). The data belong to a study of blood T cell repertoires in COVID-19. About the research overall: Donors in the United States, Italy and Spain gave samples during acute or convalescent COVID-19. T cells, B-cell-depleted T cells, or PBMCs provided the cDNA or gDNA that served as material.

Profiled with immunoSEQ multiplex PCR; TCRdb holds only in-frame clones, not every one. The table shows under 400,000 clones, with 80% to 90% occurring only once. CDR1 LNHDA and CDR2 SQIVND come from the germline V gene (reference sequence). Trimming stripped 4 bases from V and 0 bases from J, with 12 bases between. There are 15 residues in the CDR3. Participants spanned ages roughly 18 to 95 years and resided in around 25 US areas. The specimen sequenced was PBMCs or T cells enriched from blood (not recorded which). The TCR comes from a woman aged 40 to 50 with acute COVID-19. This sequence joins TRBV19 and TRBJ1-2; TRBD1 might be the D (5 bases). CDR3: CASSKGLISNYGYTF. In nucleotides, the CDR3 is TGTGCCAGTAGTAAGGGACTGATCTCTAACTATGGCTACACCTTC.